These 31 T cell receptor beta chains share one sample of origin, sequenced in a study of shared clonotypes between healthy human individuals. Naive CD8 isolation took CD45RO-negative cells positively selected for CCR7 and excluded terminally differentiated effector memory CD45RA+ cells. TCRdb's table, derived via immunoSEQ multiplex PCR, lists solely in-frame clones and lacks some. The table lists about 2.2 million clones, just over 90% of them singletons, with more than 1.5% in the top ten. Sequenced material: naive CD8+ T cells from PBMCs. These TCRs come from a man between 18 and 35 years old in good health. Some clones in this sample may be carry-over from other donors' samples.

The rearrangement uses TRBV27 and TRBJ1-2, with 11 bases that match TRBD1. Germline values: CDR1 MNHEY, CDR2 SMNVEV (reference sequence). V lost 1 base and J lost 6; bases outside the gene matches: 7. The CDR3 is 16 residues long. CDR3 amino acids: CASSLFRTGGLDGYTF. The CDR3 DNA reads as TGTGCCAGCAGTTTATTTCGGACAGGGGGCTTGGATGGCTACACCTTC.

Notes on this clone: Other DNA variants within this sample encode the same CDR3. This chain joins TRBV2 and TRBJ2-2; no clear D gene. In germline, CDR1 is SNHLY, CDR2 FYNNEI. V lost 4 bases and J 6 bases, leaving 3 bases between the germline ends. This CDR3 has 11 residues. This CDR3 is CASSAPGELFF. The CDR3 DNA sequence: TGTGCCAGCAGTGCCCCCGGGGAGCTGTTTTTT.

This clone turned up a few times. The chain is built from TRBV28 and TRBJ1-5; D may be TRBD1 (6 bases). The germline V gene has CDR1 MDHEN and CDR2 SYDVKM. V was clipped by 3 bases and J by 5 bases, with 20 bases between them. The CDR3 is made up of 17 amino acids. For the CDR3, the DNA is TGTGCCAGCAGTTTGGGGGCAGGGGCTAGTTTAGATCAGCCCCAGCATTTT. Its translation: CASSLGAGASLDQPQHF.

V and J are TRBV27 and TRBJ2-6; D is uncertain. The V end was cut by 4 bases, the J end by 1 base, with 17 bases between. The CDR3 length is 18 residues. Germline V lookup: CDR1 MNHEY, CDR2 SMNVEV (reference sequence). The CDR3 nucleotides read TGTGCCAGCAGTTCTTCCCTCGAACTGTTGTCTGGGGCCAACGTCCTGACTTTC. Its protein product is CASSSSLELLSGANVLTF.

V usage is TRBV7-2 and J usage is TRBJ1-3; 9 bases match TRBD1. Germline assignment: CDR1 SGHTA and CDR2 FQGNSA. The CDR3 spans 16 residues. The ends lost 6 bases at V and 7 bases at J; junction bases unmatched: 13. CDR3 DNA sequence: TGTGCCAGCAGTTCCCCGGTGGACAGGGGATCCAACACCATATATTTT. Translating gives CASSSPVDRGSNTIYF. The full variable domain, rest sourced from reference TRBV7-2 and TRBJ1-3, is GAGVSQSPSNKVTEKGKDVELRCDPISGHTALYWYRQSLGQGLEFLIYFQGNSAPDKSGLPSDRFSAERTGGSVSTLTIQRTQQEDSAVYLCASSSPVDRGSNTIYFGEGSWLTVV.

This clone was seen just once. V and J are TRBV19 and TRBJ2-7; D is unclear. Deletions cut 3 bases from V and 7 bases from J, with 19 bases between. CDR1 LNHDA and CDR2 SQIVND come from the germline V gene (reference sequence). There are 15 residues in the CDR3. CDR3 DNA sequence: TGTGCCAGTAGTATGAGTCGGTGGGCAGGCGATGAGCAGTACTTC. Translation: CASSMSRWAGDEQYF.

V is TRBV4-3 and J is TRBJ2-7; D not resolved. CDR1 and CDR2 (germline): LGHNA, YSLEER. The CDR3 extends over 15 amino acids. V was clipped by 0 bases and J by 4 bases, with 13 bases between them. The CDR3 DNA reads TGCGCCAGCAGCCAAGATTTAGACGGCCAGTACGAGCAGTACTTC. Protein: CASSQDLDGQYEQYF.

The rearrangement joins TRBV10-3 to TRBJ2-2; D is possibly TRBD2 (5 bases). The CDR3 extends over 17 amino acids. Germline V gene sequence: CDR1 ENHRY, CDR2 SYGVKD. Trimming took 5 bases from V and 0 from J, leaving 16 bases between them. CDR3: CAISRTPEGPNTGELFF. The CDR3 nucleotides read TGTGCCATCAGTCGGACTCCCGAGGGTCCGAACACCGGGGAGCTGTTTTTT.

This clone was counted a single time. The genes are TRBV19 and TRBJ1-2, with D uncertain. The V end was cut by 3 bases, the J end by 1 base, with 9 bases between. This CDR3 comprises 14 residues. Germline-derived CDR1 and CDR2 are LNHDA and SQIVND (reference sequence). CDR3 bases: TGTGCCAGTAGTATGCCAGCTGTTAACTATGGCTACACCTTC. This sequence encodes CASSMPAVNYGYTF.

V usage is TRBV30 and J usage is TRBJ2-2; D gene uncertain. The CDR3 has 15 residues. Germline V lookup: CDR1 GTSNPN, CDR2 SVGIG (reference sequence). Trimming stripped 0 bases from V and 5 bases from J, with 13 bases between. CDR3 sequence (DNA): TGTGCCTGGAGTGTACCCTTAGCCCGGACCGGGGAGCTGTTTTTT. Translating it yields CAWSVPLARTGELFF. Variable domain in full (rest from reference TRBV30 and TRBJ2-2): SQTIHQWPATLVQPVGSPLSLECTVEGTSNPNLYWYRQAAGRGLQLLFYSVGIGQISSEVPQNLSASRPQDRQFILSSKKLLLSDSGFYLCAWSVPLARTGELFFGEGSRLTVL.

This chain uses TRBV19 with TRBJ2-2; D may match TRBD1 or TRBD2 (5 bases each). This CDR3 region has 16 residues. Trimming removed 6 bases at V and 4 bases at J, with 18 bases between. CDR1 is LNHDA and CDR2 is SQIVND in the germline V gene (reference sequence). The CDR3: CASRSRGVDGTGELFF. CDR3 nucleotide sequence: TGTGCCAGTAGATCACGGGGCGTGGACGGCACCGGGGAGCTGTTTTTT.

V gene TRBV13 combines with J gene TRBJ2-7; TRBD2 is a possible D gene (5 bases). From germline, CDR1 is PRHDT and CDR2 FYEKMQ (reference sequence). With 4 bases removed from V and 4 bases from J, the gap between germline ends came to 14 bases. The CDR3 covers 14 residues. The CDR3 sequence is CASSSGMTGYEQYF. For the CDR3, the DNA is TGTGCCAGCAGCTCCGGGATGACGGGATACGAGCAGTACTTC.

In this sample, this clone turned up once. This sequence joins TRBV28 and TRBJ1-2; D not resolved. This CDR3 is built from 17 residues. CDR1 and CDR2 from the germline V gene are MDHEN and SYDVKM. The V gene lost 4 bases and the J gene lost 2 bases, with 20 bases spanning the gap. In DNA, the CDR3 is TGTGCCAGCAGTTCCTCGTTCTTAACCGGGAAGAACTATGGCTACACCTTC. It is translated as CASSSSFLTGKNYGYTF.

V is TRBV28 and J is TRBJ2-2, with D perhaps TRBD2 (5 bases). In germline, CDR1 is MDHEN, CDR2 SYDVKM. This CDR3 is 18 amino acids long. The ends were cut back, 7 bases at V and 4 bases at J, with 25 bases in the middle. The CDR3 spells CASTPSGPRTAGTGELFF. The CDR3 coding sequence is TGTGCCAGCACCCCTTCCGGACCGCGCACGGCGGGCACCGGGGAGCTGTTTTTT.

The rearrangement uses TRBV7-2 and TRBJ1-1, with D unclear. V shed 0 bases and J shed 2 bases, with 16 bases lying between them. The CDR3 contains 17 residues. CDR1 is SGHTA and CDR2 is FQGNSA in the germline V gene. The CDR3 sequence is CASSLAALHSPNTEAFF. In DNA, the CDR3 is TGTGCCAGCAGCTTAGCCGCCCTACACAGCCCAAACACTGAAGCTTTCTTT.

The chain links TRBV28 to TRBJ1-5; no reliable D call. Per germline, CDR1 MDHEN and CDR2 SYDVKM. The CDR3 has 16 residues. Trimming cost V 1 base and J 0 bases, with 10 bases left between them. The CDR3 DNA is TGTGCCAGCAGTTTATTGGGCAGATCTAGCAATCAGCCCCAGCATTTT. Amino acid sequence: CASSLLGRSSNQPQHF.

This rearrangement joins TRBV7-9 to TRBJ2-2; TRBD2 aligns across 10 bases. Germline V gene sequence: CDR1 SEHNR, CDR2 FQNEAQ (reference sequence). V was clipped by 1 base and J by 4 bases; unmatched bases: 3. CDR3 size: 16 residues. CDR3 loop: CASSLGTSGTTGELFF. CDR3 DNA: TGTGCCAGCAGCTTAGGAACTAGCGGGACCACCGGGGAGCTGTTTTTT.

In this sample, this clone turned up once. This chain connects TRBV15 to TRBJ2-3, with D tentatively TRBD2 (5 bases). The V and J ends lost 0 bases and 0 bases respectively, with 10 bases between them. Germline values: CDR1 LNHNV, CDR2 YYDKDF (reference sequence). The CDR3 spans 16 residues. The CDR3 reads CATSRDGGYSTDTQYF. As DNA, the CDR3 is TGTGCCACCAGCAGAGATGGCGGGTATAGCACAGATACGCAGTATTTT.

In the case of this clone: Other nucleotide sequences from this sample produce the same CDR3. The V gene is TRBV9, the J gene TRBJ2-7; 10 bases are shared with TRBD2. Germline CDR1 and CDR2: SGDLS and YYNGEE. CDR3 length equals 15 residues. Trimming took 3 bases from V and 2 from J; bases not matched to a gene: 5. The CDR3 loop is CASSAGLAETYEQYF. The CDR3 DNA sequence: TGTGCCAGCAGCGCAGGACTAGCGGAAACCTACGAGCAGTACTTC.

With regard to this clone: Other nucleotide sequences in the sample specify the same CDR3. This chain links TRBV9 with TRBJ2-7, with unresolved D. The CDR3 totals 14 residues. Trimming removed 0 bases from V and 1 base from J, with 8 bases in between. Per germline, CDR1 SGDLS and CDR2 YYNGEE. CDR3 region: CASSVGDGSYEQYF. CDR3 DNA: TGTGCCAGCAGCGTAGGTGACGGGTCCTACGAGCAGTACTTC.

The CDR3 here is CATRQNTEAFF. The CDR3, as DNA: TGTGCCACTCGACAGAACACTGAAGCTTTCTTT. The chain links TRBV7-6 to TRBJ1-1; D not certain. Germline values: CDR1 SGHVS, CDR2 FNYEAQ. The germline V and J ends were trimmed by 10 bases and 1 base, with 7 bases remaining between them. The CDR3 covers 11 residues.

As regards this clone: At one of its ends the junction is not consistent with the germline gene, which may arise from a read error. V usage is TRBV7-8 and J usage is TRBJ2-3; a weak D match, TRBD2 (6 bases). Germline V gene data show CDR1 as SGHVS and CDR2 as FQNEAQ. The CDR3 length is 16 residues. The DNA for the CDR3 is TGTGCCAGCAGCGCCCCGACTAGGGTAGAAACAGCTACGCAGTATTTT. This gives the protein CASSAPTRVETATQYF.

This sequence joins TRBV5-1 and TRBJ2-1; D possibly corresponds to TRBD2 (5 bases). Trimming took off 4 bases at V and 9 bases at J, with 11 bases between the two ends. Germline lookup yields CDR1 SGHRS and CDR2 YFSETQ. The CDR3 loop spans 12 amino acids. CDR3 sequence: CASSVLGGEQFF. CDR3 in DNA: TGCGCCAGCAGCGTGCTAGGAGGTGAGCAGTTCTTC.

This sequence joins TRBV7-2 and TRBJ2-1; 9 bases are shared with TRBD2. The junction had 15 bases not matched to a gene; V was cut back by 5 bases and J by 7 bases. The CDR3 length is 17 residues. Germline loops: CDR1 SGHTA, CDR2 FQGNSA. CDR3: CASSPPLLLAGTNEQFF. The CDR3 DNA follows: TGTGCCAGCAGCCCACCCCTCTTACTAGCGGGCACTAATGAGCAGTTCTTC.

J is TRBJ2-1 and V is TRBV29-1; TRBD2 agrees at 7 bases. Germline V gene data show CDR1 as SQVTM and CDR2 as ANQGSEA. Unmatched junction bases numbered 6, after V lost 3 bases and J lost 13 bases. This CDR3 comprises 11 residues. This CDR3 is CSVDGLEVQFF. The CDR3 region has the DNA TGCAGCGTTGATGGACTAGAGGTACAGTTCTTC.

This chain uses TRBV13 with TRBJ1-2; TRBD1 matches at 9 bases. Germline V gene sequence: CDR1 PRHDT, CDR2 FYEKMQ (reference sequence). This CDR3 is 14 amino acids long. The V segment lost 5 bases and the J segment 8 bases; nucleotides outside the gene matches: 9. CDR3 region: CASSPGQGSSGYTF. The DNA for the CDR3 is TGTGCCAGCAGCCCGGGACAGGGATCGTCCGGCTACACCTTC.

To note about this clone: At one boundary the junction diverges from the germline segment, which might be a read error. The genes are TRBV19 and TRBJ2-2; D may correspond to TRBD1 or TRBD2 (5 bases each). The germline CDR1 and CDR2 sequences are LNHDA and SQIVND (reference sequence). This CDR3 spans 14 amino acids. CDR3 sequence (DNA): TGTGCCAGTAGTATAGGGGGGAACGCCGGGGAGCTGTTTTTT. Its translation is CASSIGGNAGELFF. Using reference TRBV19 and TRBJ2-2 for the parts outside the CDR3, the full variable domain is DGGITQSPKYLFRKEGQNVTLSCEQNLNHDAMYWYRQDPGQGLRLIYYSQIVNDFQKGDIAEGYSVSREKKESFPLTVTSAQKNPTAFYLCASSIGGNAGELFFGEGSRLTVL.

The CDR3 DNA sequence: TGTGCCATCAGTGAGTCGATGGCTACAGGGGACACTGAAGCTTTCTTT. Translated: CAISESMATGDTEAFF. This sequence joins TRBV10-3 and TRBJ1-1; TRBD1 agrees at 7 bases. The CDR3 runs 16 residues. Germline lookup yields CDR1 ENHRY and CDR2 SYGVKD. J lost 3 bases, V lost 0 bases, and 7 bases had no gene match.

This clone was seen a handful of times. V usage is TRBV9 and J usage is TRBJ1-2; tentative D call: TRBD1 (5 bases). The V gene lost 4 bases and the J gene lost 1 base, with 17 bases spanning the gap. The CDR3 is made up of 16 amino acids. The V gene's germline CDR1 is SGDLS and CDR2 YYNGEE. The CDR3 spells CASSRAEDIRNYGYTF. In nucleotides, the CDR3 is TGTGCCAGCAGCCGGGCGGAGGACATCCGTAACTATGGCTACACCTTC.

The chain joins TRBV10-3 to TRBJ2-7; 11 positions agree with TRBD1. The V and J ends lost 10 bases and 7 bases, in that order; junction bases with no gene match: 6. Germline lookup yields CDR1 ENHRY and CDR2 SYGVKD. CDR3 length equals 12 residues. The DNA of the CDR3 is TGTGCCACAGGACAGGGGGCTTGGGAGCAGTACTTC. Its protein is CATGQGAWEQYF.

The chain is built from TRBV10-2 and TRBJ1-4; TRBD1 aligns across 9 bases. CDR1 is WSHSY and CDR2 is SAAADI in the germline V gene. There are 14 residues in the CDR3. V trimming: 4 bases; J trimming: 7 bases; junction bases outside the gene matches: 4. The CDR3 protein is CASSGYRGLEKLFF. CDR3 nucleotides: TGCGCCAGCAGTGGGTACAGGGGGCTTGAAAAACTGTTTTTT.